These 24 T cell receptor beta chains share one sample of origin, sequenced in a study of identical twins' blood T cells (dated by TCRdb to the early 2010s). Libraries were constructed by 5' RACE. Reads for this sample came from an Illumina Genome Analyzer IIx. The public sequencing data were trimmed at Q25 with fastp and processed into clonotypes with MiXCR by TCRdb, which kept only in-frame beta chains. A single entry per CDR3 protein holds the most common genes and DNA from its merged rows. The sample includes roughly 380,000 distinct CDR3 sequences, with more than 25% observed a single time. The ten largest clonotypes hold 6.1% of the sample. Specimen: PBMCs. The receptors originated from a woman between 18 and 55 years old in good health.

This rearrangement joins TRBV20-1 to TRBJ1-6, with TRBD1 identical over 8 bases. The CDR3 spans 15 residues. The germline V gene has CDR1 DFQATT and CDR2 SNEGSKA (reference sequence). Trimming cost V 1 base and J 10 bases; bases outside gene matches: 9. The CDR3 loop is CSARVRNRGESPLHF. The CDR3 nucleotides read TGCAGTGCTAGAGTGAGGAACAGGGGGGAGTCACCCCTCCACTTT.

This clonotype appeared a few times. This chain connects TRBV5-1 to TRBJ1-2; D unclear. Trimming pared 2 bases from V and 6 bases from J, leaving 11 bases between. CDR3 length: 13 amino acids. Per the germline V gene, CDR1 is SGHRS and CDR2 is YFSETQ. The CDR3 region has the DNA TGCGCCAGCAGCTTTCGAGCAATCAATGGCTACACCTTC. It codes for CASSFRAINGYTF.

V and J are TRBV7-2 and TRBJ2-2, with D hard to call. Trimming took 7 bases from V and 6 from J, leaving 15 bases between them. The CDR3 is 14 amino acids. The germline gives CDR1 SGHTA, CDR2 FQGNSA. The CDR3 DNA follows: TGTGCCAGCACCCCCTTTGGCCTCTCCGGGGAGCTGTTTTTT. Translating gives CASTPFGLSGELFF.

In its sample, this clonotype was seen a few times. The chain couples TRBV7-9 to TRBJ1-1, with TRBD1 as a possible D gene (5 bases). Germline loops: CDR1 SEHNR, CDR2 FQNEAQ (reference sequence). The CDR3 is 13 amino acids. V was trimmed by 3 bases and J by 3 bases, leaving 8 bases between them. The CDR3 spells CASSFTTDTEAFF. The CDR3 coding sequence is TGTGCCAGCAGCTTTACGACAGACACTGAAGCTTTCTTT.

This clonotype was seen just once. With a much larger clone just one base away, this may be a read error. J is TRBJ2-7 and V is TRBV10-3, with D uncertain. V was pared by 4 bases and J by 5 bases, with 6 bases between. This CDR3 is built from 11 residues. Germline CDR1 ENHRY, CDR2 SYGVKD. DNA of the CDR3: TGTGCCATCAGTGTGTCTCACGAGCAGTACTTC. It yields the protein CAISVSHEQYF.

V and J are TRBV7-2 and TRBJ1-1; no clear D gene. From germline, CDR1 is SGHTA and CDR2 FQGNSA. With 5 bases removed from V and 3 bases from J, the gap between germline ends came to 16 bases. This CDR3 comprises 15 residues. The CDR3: CASSKGPNRDTEAFF. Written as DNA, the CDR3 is TGTGCCAGCAGCAAAGGACCAAACCGGGACACTGAAGCTTTCTTT.

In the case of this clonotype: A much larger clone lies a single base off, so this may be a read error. CDR3 sequence (DNA): TGTGCCAGCAGCGTAGCAGACCAAGATACCCAGTACTTC. This sequence encodes CASSVADQDTQYF. The chain joins TRBV9 to TRBJ2-5, with D uncertain. The length of the CDR3 is 13 residues. Per germline, CDR1 SGDLS and CDR2 YYNGEE.

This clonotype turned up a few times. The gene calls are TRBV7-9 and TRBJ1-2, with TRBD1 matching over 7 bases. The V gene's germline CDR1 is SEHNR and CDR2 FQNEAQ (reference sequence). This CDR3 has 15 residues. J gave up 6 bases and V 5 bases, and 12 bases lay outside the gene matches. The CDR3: CASSPRGQIPNGYTF. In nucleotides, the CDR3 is TGTGCCAGCAGCCCTAGGGGACAGATCCCTAATGGCTACACCTTC.

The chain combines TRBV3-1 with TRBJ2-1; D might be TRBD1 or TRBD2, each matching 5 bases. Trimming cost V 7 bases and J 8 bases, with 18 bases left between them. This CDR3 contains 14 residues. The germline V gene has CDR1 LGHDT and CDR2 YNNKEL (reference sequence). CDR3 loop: CASTSKWGSDEQFF. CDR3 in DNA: TGTGCCAGCACCTCAAAATGGGGGAGCGATGAGCAGTTCTTC.

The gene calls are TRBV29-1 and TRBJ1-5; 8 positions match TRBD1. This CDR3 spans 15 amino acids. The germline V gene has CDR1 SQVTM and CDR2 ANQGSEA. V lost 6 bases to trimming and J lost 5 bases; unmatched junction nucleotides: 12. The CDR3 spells CSVVSGTGMDQPQHF. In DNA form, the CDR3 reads TGCAGCGTGGTATCCGGGACAGGTATGGATCAGCCCCAGCATTTT.

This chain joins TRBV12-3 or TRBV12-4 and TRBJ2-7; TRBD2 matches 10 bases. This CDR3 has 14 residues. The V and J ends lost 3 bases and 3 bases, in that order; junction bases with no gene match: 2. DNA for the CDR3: TGTGCCAGCAGTTTTCCTAGCGGGAGCTACGAGCAGTACTTC. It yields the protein CASSFPSGSYEQYF.

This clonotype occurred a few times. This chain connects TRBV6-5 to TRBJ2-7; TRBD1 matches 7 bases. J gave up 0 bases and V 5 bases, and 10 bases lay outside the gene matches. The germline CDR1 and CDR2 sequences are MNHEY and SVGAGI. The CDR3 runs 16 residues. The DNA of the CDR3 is TGTGCCAGCAGTAATCAACAGGGGTCTATCTCCTACGAGCAGTACTTC. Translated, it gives CASSNQQGSISYEQYF.

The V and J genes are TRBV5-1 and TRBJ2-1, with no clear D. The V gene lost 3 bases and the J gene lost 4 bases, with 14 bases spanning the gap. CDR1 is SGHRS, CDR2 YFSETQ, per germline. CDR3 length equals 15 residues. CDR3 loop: CASSSDPLRYNEQFF. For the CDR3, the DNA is TGCGCCAGCAGCTCGGACCCGTTACGATACAATGAGCAGTTCTTC.

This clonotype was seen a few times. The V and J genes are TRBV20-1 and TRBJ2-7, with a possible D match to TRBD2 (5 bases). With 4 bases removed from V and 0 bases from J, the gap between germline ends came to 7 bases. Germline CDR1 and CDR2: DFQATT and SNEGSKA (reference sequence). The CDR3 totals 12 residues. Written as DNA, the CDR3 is TGCAGTGCTATCCGGGGCTCCTACGAGCAGTACTTC. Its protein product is CSAIRGSYEQYF.

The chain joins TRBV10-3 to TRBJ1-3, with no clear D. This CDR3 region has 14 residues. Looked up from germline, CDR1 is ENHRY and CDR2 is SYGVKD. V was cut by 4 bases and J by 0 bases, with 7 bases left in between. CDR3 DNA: TGTGCCATCAGTGCGAGCAGCTCTGGAAACACCATATATTTT. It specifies CAISASSSGNTIYF.

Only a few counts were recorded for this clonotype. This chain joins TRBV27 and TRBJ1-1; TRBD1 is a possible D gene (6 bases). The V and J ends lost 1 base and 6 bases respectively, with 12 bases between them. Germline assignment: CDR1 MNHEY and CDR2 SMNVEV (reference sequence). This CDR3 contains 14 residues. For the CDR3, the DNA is TGTGCCAGCAGTTTATTCATCAGGGGCGCTGAAGCTTTCTTT. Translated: CASSLFIRGAEAFF.

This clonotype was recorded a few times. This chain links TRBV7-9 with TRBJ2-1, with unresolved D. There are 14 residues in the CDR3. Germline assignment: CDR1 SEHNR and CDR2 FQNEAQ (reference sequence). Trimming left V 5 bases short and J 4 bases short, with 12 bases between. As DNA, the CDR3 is TGTGCCAGCAGCACCTCAACAGCGTACAATGAGCAGTTCTTC. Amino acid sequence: CASSTSTAYNEQFF.

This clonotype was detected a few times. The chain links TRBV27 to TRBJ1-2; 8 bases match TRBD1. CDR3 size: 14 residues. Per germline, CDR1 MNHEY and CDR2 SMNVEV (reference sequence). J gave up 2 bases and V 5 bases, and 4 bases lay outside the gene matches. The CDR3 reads CASSTRTGNYGYTF. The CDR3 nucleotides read TGTGCCAGCAGTACTAGGACAGGGAACTATGGCTACACCTTC.

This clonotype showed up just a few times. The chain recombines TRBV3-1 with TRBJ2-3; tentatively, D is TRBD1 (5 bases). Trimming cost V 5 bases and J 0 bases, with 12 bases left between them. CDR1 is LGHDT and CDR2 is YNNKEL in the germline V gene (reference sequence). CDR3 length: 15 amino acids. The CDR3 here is CASSIRQKSTDTQYF. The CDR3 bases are TGTGCCAGCAGCATTCGACAGAAAAGCACAGATACGCAGTATTTT.

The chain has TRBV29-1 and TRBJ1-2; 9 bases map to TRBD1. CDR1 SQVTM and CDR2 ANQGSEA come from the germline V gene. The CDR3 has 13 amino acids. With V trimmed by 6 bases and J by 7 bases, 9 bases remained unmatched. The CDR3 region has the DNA TGCAGCGTCGTGGGGCAGGGACAGGGTGGCTACACCTTC. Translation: CSVVGQGQGGYTF.

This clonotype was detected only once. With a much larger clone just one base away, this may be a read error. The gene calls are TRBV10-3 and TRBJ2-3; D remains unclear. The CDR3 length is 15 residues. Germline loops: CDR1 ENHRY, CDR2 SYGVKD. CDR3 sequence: CTISDGFLRPDTQYF. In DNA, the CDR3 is TGTACCATCAGTGACGGGTTCTTAAGGCCTGATACGCAGTATTTT.

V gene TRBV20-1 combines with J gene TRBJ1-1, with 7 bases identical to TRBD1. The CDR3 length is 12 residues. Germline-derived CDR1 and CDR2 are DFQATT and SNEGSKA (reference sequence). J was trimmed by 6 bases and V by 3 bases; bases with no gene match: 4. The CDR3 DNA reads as TGCAGTGCTAGGGGAACAGGGGCTGAAGCTTTCTTT. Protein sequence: CSARGTGAEAFF.

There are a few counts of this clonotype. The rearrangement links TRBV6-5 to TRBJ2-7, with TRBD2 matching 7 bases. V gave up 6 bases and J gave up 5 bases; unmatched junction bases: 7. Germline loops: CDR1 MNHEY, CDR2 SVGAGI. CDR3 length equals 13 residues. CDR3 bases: TGTGCCAGCAGAACGGGACTACCGAACGAGCAGTACTTC. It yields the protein CASRTGLPNEQYF.

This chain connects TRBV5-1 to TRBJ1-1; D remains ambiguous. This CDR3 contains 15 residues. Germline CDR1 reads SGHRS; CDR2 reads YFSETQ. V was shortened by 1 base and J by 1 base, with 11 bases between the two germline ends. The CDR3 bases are TGCGCCAGCAGCTTGCAATCCCGGCCGAACACTGAAGCTTTCTTT. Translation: CASSLQSRPNTEAFF.